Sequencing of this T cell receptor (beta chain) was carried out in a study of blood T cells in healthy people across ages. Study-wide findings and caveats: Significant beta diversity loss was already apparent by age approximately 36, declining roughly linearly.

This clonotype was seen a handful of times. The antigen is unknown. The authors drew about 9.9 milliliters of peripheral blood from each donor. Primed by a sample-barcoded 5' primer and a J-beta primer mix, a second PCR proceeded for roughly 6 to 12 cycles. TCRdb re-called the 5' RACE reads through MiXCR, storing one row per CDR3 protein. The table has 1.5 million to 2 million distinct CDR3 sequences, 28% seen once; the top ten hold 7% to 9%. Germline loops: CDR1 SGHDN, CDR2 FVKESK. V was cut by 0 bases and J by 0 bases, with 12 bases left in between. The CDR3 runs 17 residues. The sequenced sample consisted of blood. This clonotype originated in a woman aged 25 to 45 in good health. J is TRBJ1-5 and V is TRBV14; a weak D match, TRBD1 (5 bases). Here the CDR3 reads CASSQDSTVISNQPQHF. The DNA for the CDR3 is TGTGCCAGCAGCCAAGATTCGACAGTAATTAGCAATCAGCCCCAGCATTTT.